The sample holds one count of the clone carrying this T cell receptor (beta chain). Antigen unknown. This CDR3 spans 12 amino acids. Germline CDR1 and CDR2: SQVTM and ANQGSEA. Deletions cut 6 bases from V and 5 bases from J, with 13 bases between. Described treatment: oral pan-JAK inhibitor, 5-10 mg twice daily. RNA was extracted and reverse transcribed into cDNA as the sequencing template. Sequencing was performed with immunoSEQ multiplex PCR; in TCRdb, only in-frame clones are kept and a portion is missing. The sample carries around 150,000 clones, less than 70% recorded once. The data stem from a study of CD8+ T cells in alopecia areata. Study information: Oral tofacitinib, 5 to 10 mg twice daily, was given in an open-label trial. Dosing spanned 6 to 18 months on tofacitinib, then 6 months off drug.

Whole-study findings and limits: In scalp, tofacitinib significantly decreased clonality and expanded CD8+ clones among the top 100. One nonresponder makes the tie between baseline CD8+ expansion and response uncertain.

This chain uses TRBV29-1 with TRBJ2-5; D remains unclear. Sequencing used CD4+ T cells sorted from blood, obtained at week 24, from a patient treated with tofacitinib. This receptor was obtained from a human donor with alopecia areata. The CDR3 DNA sequence: TGCAGCGTCGACTCGTTGGGGGAGACCCAGTACTTC. Protein: CSVDSLGETQYF.